The T cell receptor beta chain described here comes from a study of spatial heterogeneity in lung cancer. Overall study: Raw sequencing reads included, on average, more than eight appearances of each unique TCR and UMI combination.

This clonotype was detected ten times or more. The time point: blood at routine non-recurrence follow-up after resection. Sequencing covered unsorted whole RNA taken from tumor, nontumor lung or frozen PBMC. All TCR cDNA molecules were individually tagged with a unique molecular identifier. TCRdb reprocessed the 5' RACE reads with MiXCR, giving one entry per CDR3 protein. The sample has tens of thousands of distinct CDR3 sequences, about 10% seen once. Germline V CDR1 and CDR2: SGHVS, FQNEAQ. The trim removed 6 bases at V and 7 bases at J, leaving 6 bases unmatched. The CDR3 length is 14 residues. This sample comprised PBMCs, obtained at follow-up. The J gene is TRBJ2-1, the V gene TRBV7-8, with 10 nucleotides matching TRBD1. This clonotype was obtained from a female donor with early-stage non-small cell lung cancer. The CDR3 DNA reads TGTGCCAGCAGTAGGACAGGGGGTTTGAATGAGCAGTTCTTC. Amino acids: CASSRTGGLNEQFF. Full variable domain (missing parts from reference TRBV7-8 and TRBJ2-1): GAGVSQSPRYKVAKRGQDVALRCDPISGHVSLFWYQQALGQGPEFLTYFQNEAQLDKSGLPSDRFFAERPEGSVSTLKIQRTQQEDSAVYLCASSRTGGLNEQFFGPGTRLTVL.